This T cell receptor beta chain is from a study of blood T cell repertoires in COVID-19. Produced via immunoSEQ multiplex PCR; TCRdb's table is partial and in-frame only. This table has roughly 340,000 clones, around nine tenths appearing once. Followed longitudinally, the Seattle patients had been enrolled during active infection. In germline, CDR1 is MDHEN, CDR2 SYDVKM. The V and J ends lost 7 bases and 6 bases respectively, with 30 bases between them. The CDR3 contains 18 residues. The receptor comes from a woman between 65 and 79 years old with COVID-19, enrolled during active disease. The chain has TRBV28 and TRBJ1-1; the D gene is possibly TRBD1 (6 bases). The sample was peripheral blood. CDR3 sequence (DNA): TGTGCCAGCACCAGTTTGGGGGCGTGGGGCCGAAAGGACTCTGAAGCTTTCTTT. This sequence encodes CASTSLGAWGRKDSEAFF.